These T cell receptor beta chains were read from a single sample in a study of cytomegalovirus exposure and HLA in healthy donors. Generated by immunoSEQ multiplex PCR, the TCRdb table keeps only in-frame clones and is missing some. The table records over 75,000 clones, less than 9.5% of them present only once. Sequences were obtained from PBMCs. The receptors derive from a middle-aged man in good health and CMV-seropositive. The CDR3 runs from the conserved cysteine through the conserved F or W. D genes are given only for firm matches. Only some rows state a clone size, as once, few, many or a class for expanded clones.

TRBJ2-7 | . | TRBV6-6 | TRBD1 | TGTGCCAGCAGGAGTCCGCACGGGACAGGGGCATTCGAGCAGTACTTC | CASRSPHGTGAFEQYF
TRBJ2-4 | . | TRBV29-1 | TRBD2 | TGCAGCGTTGTCCTAGCGGGATCCAAAAACATTCAGTACTTC | CSVVLAGSKNIQYF
TRBJ2-1 | few | TRBV5-1 | . | TGCGCCAGCAGCTTGGCACTCATGAGGGGGTACAATGAGCAGTTCTTC | CASSLALMRGYNEQFF
TRBJ2-7 | . | TRBV28 | . | TGTGCCAGCAGTCCCGGACTATTCTACGAGCAGTACTTC | CASSPGLFYEQYF
TRBJ2-5 | . | TRBV18 | TRBD1 | TGTGCCAGCTCACCGGGGACAGTGGAGCAGTACTTC | CASSPGTVEQYF
TRBJ2-7 | few | TRBV7-2 | TRBD2 | TGTGCCAGCAGCTTAGTTATGGGCGGGCGGGAGATCCCCTACGAGCAGTACTTC | CASSLVMGGREIPYEQYF
TRBJ2-1 | few | TRBV11-3 | TRBD2 | TGTGCCAGCAGCCCCGTTGCCTCAGGACTAGCAAACAATGAGCAGTTCTTC | CASSPVASGLANNEQFF
TRBJ2-5 | . | TRBV18 | TRBD2 | TGTGCCAGCTCACCGTATAGCGGGTTAGGAGAGACCCAGTACTTC | CASSPYSGLGETQYF
TRBJ1-2 | . | TRBV7-2 | TRBD1 | TGTGCCAGCAGCTTACCTCTGACAGGGAACTATGGCTACACCTTC | CASSLPLTGNYGYTF
TRBJ2-1 | . | TRBV9 | . | TGTGCCAGCAGCGTAGTAGGACAGTATTACAATGAGCAGTTCTTC | CASSVVGQYYNEQFF
TRBJ2-7 | . | TRBV28 | . | TGTGCCAGCGGGTCCCGGGCCTACGAGCAGTACTTC | CASGSRAYEQYF
TRBJ1-1 | few | TRBV18 | . | TGTGCCAGCTCACCCGCCGGGAAGAACACTGAAGCTTTCTTT | CASSPAGKNTEAFF
TRBJ2-5 | few | TRBV27 | TRBD2 | TGTGCCAGCAGGACTCAAATAGCGGGAGGGCGAGAGACCCAGTACTTC | CASRTQIAGGRETQYF